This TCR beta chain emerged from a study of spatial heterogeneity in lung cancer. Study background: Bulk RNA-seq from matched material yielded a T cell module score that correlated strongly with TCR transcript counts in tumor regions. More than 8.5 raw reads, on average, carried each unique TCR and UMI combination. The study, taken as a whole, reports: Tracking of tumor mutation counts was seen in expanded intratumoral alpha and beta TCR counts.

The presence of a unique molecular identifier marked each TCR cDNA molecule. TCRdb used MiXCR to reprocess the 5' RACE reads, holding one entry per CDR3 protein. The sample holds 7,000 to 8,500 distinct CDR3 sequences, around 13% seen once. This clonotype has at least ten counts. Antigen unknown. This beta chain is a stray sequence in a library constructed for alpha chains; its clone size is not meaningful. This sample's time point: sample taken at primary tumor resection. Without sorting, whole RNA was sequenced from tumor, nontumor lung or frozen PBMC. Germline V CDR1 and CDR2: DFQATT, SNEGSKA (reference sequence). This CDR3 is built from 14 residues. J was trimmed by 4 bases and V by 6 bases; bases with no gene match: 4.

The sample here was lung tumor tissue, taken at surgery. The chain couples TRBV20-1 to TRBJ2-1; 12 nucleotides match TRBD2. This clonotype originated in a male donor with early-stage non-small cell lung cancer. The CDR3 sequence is CSASGLAGYNEQFF. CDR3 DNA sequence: TGCAGTGCCTCGGGACTAGCGGGTTACAATGAGCAGTTCTTC.